Detailed here is one TCR beta chain. CDR3 size: 13 residues. Germline V gene data show CDR1 as SGHAT and CDR2 as FQNNGV. Trimming took 6 bases from V and 2 from J, leaving 10 bases between them. The data derive from a study of blood T cell repertoires in COVID-19. Study-level background: Nucleic acid was either cDNA or gDNA, and it came from T cells, B-cell-depleted T cells, or PBMCs.

Original methodology: For nucleated cells, counts were estimated from reference gene primer amplification. The table came from immunoSEQ multiplex PCR; TCRdb's copy has only in-frame clones and leaves some out. The DNA was the basis for D and trimming; V, J and clone size are from that table. This table holds hundreds of thousands of clones, around nine tenths found once. The rearrangement uses TRBV11-2 and TRBJ1-1; D not resolved. The sequenced sample consisted of peripheral blood. This TCR came from a young man with active or convalescent COVID-19. The CDR3 here is CASRMTGNTEAFF. The CDR3 coding sequence is TGTGCCAGCAGGATGACTGGAAACACTGAAGCTTTCTTT.